Presented here are 31 T cell receptor beta chains from one specimen sequenced in a study of T cell repertoires in cytomegalovirus infection. TCRdb reprocessed the reads with MiXCR, giving one entry per CDR3 protein. The sample has nearly 700,000 distinct CDR3 sequences; roughly 33% are singletons. Their recognized antigens are unknown. The material was cultured PBMCs, obtained from culture after CMV antigen stimulation. The receptors here all came from a human donor in good health (CMV status not recorded). Some clones in this sample may be carry-over from other donors' samples.

V gene TRBV2 combines with J gene TRBJ2-5, with D perhaps TRBD2 (5 bases). Germline V gene lookup returns CDR1 SNHLY and CDR2 FYNNEI. The CDR3 contains 15 residues. The V and J ends lost 4 bases and 1 base respectively, with 13 bases between them. The CDR3 reads CASSGAKDSQETQYF. The CDR3 bases are TGTGCCAGCAGTGGGGCGAAGGACTCCCAAGAGACCCAGTACTTC.

The chain combines TRBV6-6 with TRBJ2-1; tentatively, D is TRBD2 (5 bases). V was cut by 5 bases and J by 1 base, with 15 bases left in between. The CDR3 covers 16 residues. CDR1 is MNHNY and CDR2 is SVGAGI in the germline V gene (reference sequence). The CDR3 loop reads CASSPWRAISYNEQFF. The CDR3 DNA sequence: TGTGCCAGCAGTCCGTGGCGGGCGATTTCCTACAATGAGCAGTTCTTC.

This clonotype was found many times. The chain uses TRBV7-2 and TRBJ2-5; TRBD2 might be the D (7 bases). Trimming shortened V by 1 base and J by 4 bases, and 19 bases separated the two germline ends. The CDR3 is 17 amino acids. Per germline, CDR1 SGHTA and CDR2 FQGNSA. CDR3 sequence: CASSLGGGGLHRETQYF. The CDR3 nucleotides are TGTGCCAGCAGCTTAGGAGGGGGGGGGCTACATCGAGAGACCCAGTACTTC.

This rearrangement joins TRBV29-1 to TRBJ2-6; TRBD1 matches at 9 bases. The V and J ends lost 6 bases and 0 bases, in that order; junction bases with no gene match: 9. CDR3 size: 17 residues. CDR1 is SQVTM and CDR2 is ANQGSEA in the germline V gene. CDR3 nucleotides: TGCAGCGTAGCCGGGACAGGGAAACTCTCTGGGGCCAACGTCCTGACTTTC. Its protein is CSVAGTGKLSGANVLTF.

This clonotype was seen at least ten times. The chain uses TRBV7-8 and TRBJ2-3; no reliable D call. The V gene lost 5 bases and the J gene lost 1 base, with 7 bases spanning the gap. The CDR3 runs 13 residues. CDR1 is SGHVS and CDR2 is FQNEAQ in the germline V gene. The CDR3 sequence: CASSAVGTDTQYF. The CDR3 nucleotides read TGTGCCAGCAGCGCCGTGGGCACAGATACGCAGTATTTT.

The chain recombines TRBV11-2 with TRBJ1-4; D remains unclear. The CDR3 length is 16 residues. Germline V gives CDR1 SGHAT, CDR2 FQNNGV. V was pared by 5 bases and J by 8 bases, with 21 bases between. CDR3 nucleotides: TGTGCCAGCAGCCCACTGAAAGGGCCAAACGGAGAAAAACTGTTTTTT. Translating gives CASSPLKGPNGEKLFF.

J is TRBJ2-3 and V is TRBV4-1; unclear D gene. From germline, CDR1 is MGHRA and CDR2 YSYEKL. Trimming shortened V by 1 base and J by 1 base, and 6 bases separated the two germline ends. The CDR3 spans 14 residues. CDR3 nucleotides: TGCGCCAGCAGCCAAGGACACGGCACAGATACGCAGTATTTT. Translation: CASSQGHGTDTQYF.

This clonotype was counted many times. The J gene is TRBJ2-3, the V gene TRBV7-2, with D possibly being TRBD1 or TRBD2 (5 bases each). This CDR3 is 16 amino acids long. Trimming removed 5 bases at V and 1 base at J, with 16 bases between. Germline assignment: CDR1 SGHTA and CDR2 FQGNSA. Here the CDR3 DNA reads TGTGCCAGCAGCCCTCTAGGGGACCTCGGCACAGATACGCAGTATTTT. Amino acids: CASSPLGDLGTDTQYF.

The CDR3 here is CASSLDGTSGTPTDTQYF. CDR3 sequence (DNA): TGTGCCAGCAGCTTAGACGGGACTAGCGGGACCCCCACAGATACGCAGTATTTT. The J gene is TRBJ2-3, the V gene TRBV11-2, with TRBD2 identical over 13 bases. Losses at the gene ends were 0 bases for V and 2 bases for J; bases not matched to a gene: 5. The CDR3 extends over 18 amino acids. The germline V gene encodes CDR1 SGHAT and CDR2 FQNNGV.

This chain joins TRBV4-1 and TRBJ2-3; 8 bases are a match to TRBD2. The CDR3 runs to 15 residues. Germline assignment: CDR1 MGHRA and CDR2 YSYEKL. Trimming took 4 bases from V and 6 from J; bases not matched to a gene: 9. CDR3 residues: CASSLRAGVTDTQYF. CDR3 nucleotides: TGCGCCAGCAGCCTTCGAGCGGGAGTAACGGATACGCAGTATTTT.

The rearrangement uses TRBV5-4 and TRBJ2-3; 8 nucleotides line up with TRBD2. V lost 3 bases, J lost 2 bases, and 8 bases stayed unmatched. The germline V gene encodes CDR1 SGHNT and CDR2 YYREEE (reference sequence). CDR3 length: 16 amino acids. DNA for the CDR3: TGTGCCAGCAGCTCGGGGGGGGGACACTTCACAGATACGCAGTATTTT. Encoded protein: CASSSGGGHFTDTQYF.

This chain joins TRBV19 and TRBJ1-2; the D is unclear. The CDR3 totals 14 residues. V lost 1 base, J lost 1 base, and 7 bases lay in between. CDR1 is LNHDA, CDR2 SQIVND, per germline (reference sequence). The CDR3 DNA follows: TGTGCCAGTAGTATAGGGCGGAATAACTATGGCTACACCTTC. It codes for CASSIGRNNYGYTF.

This chain joins TRBV20-1 and TRBJ2-7; D is tentatively TRBD1 or TRBD2 (5 bases each). Germline V lookup: CDR1 DFQATT, CDR2 SNEGSKA (reference sequence). Trimming stripped 5 bases from V and 5 bases from J, with 22 bases between. The CDR3 consists of 15 residues. The DNA for the CDR3 is TGCAGTGCTTTGGGGGTTCTGGCCGCGAGGGACGAGCAGTACTTC. It translates to CSALGVLAARDEQYF.

This clonotype was counted only a few times. The chain employs TRBV27 and TRBJ1-2; a weak D match, TRBD1 (6 bases). V was pared by 4 bases and J by 2 bases, with 11 bases between. CDR1 and CDR2 (germline): MNHEY, SMNVEV (reference sequence). The CDR3 totals 14 residues. The CDR3 coding sequence is TGTGCCAGCAGTTCGTACAGGGACAACTATGGCTACACCTTC. It specifies CASSSYRDNYGYTF.

The chain couples TRBV19 to TRBJ1-4; D is possibly TRBD1 (6 bases). Germline CDR1 LNHDA, CDR2 SQIVND (reference sequence). The V and J ends lost 5 bases and 0 bases respectively, with 19 bases between them. The CDR3 contains 18 residues. The CDR3 here is CASSLDSFYRATNEKLFF. For the CDR3, the DNA is TGTGCCAGTAGTTTGGACAGCTTCTACAGAGCAACTAATGAAAAACTGTTTTTT.

Ten or more counts support this clonotype. This rearrangement joins TRBV7-6 to TRBJ2-5, with 13 bases identical to TRBD2. V trimming: 5 bases; J trimming: 1 base; junction bases outside the gene matches: 4. CDR3 length: 16 amino acids. CDR1 is SGHVS and CDR2 is FNYEAQ in the germline V gene. The CDR3 nucleotides are TGTGCCAGCAGCCAAACTAGCGGGAGGGGCCAAGAGACCCAGTACTTC. This gives the protein CASSQTSGRGQETQYF.

The chain links TRBV10-3 to TRBJ2-5; 7 bases map to TRBD2. The V gene end was trimmed by 2 bases and the J gene end by 4 bases; junction bases not matched to a gene: 4. The CDR3 length is 14 residues. Germline V gives CDR1 ENHRY, CDR2 SYGVKD. CDR3 DNA sequence: TGTGCCATCAGTGAGCGGGAGGTTGGAGAGACCCAGTACTTC. Translation: CAISEREVGETQYF.

CDR3 amino acids: CASIKGGRTDTQYF. In nucleotides, the CDR3 is TGTGCCAGCATCAAGGGGGGTCGGACAGATACGCAGTATTTT. The chain employs TRBV12-3 or TRBV12-4 and TRBJ2-3, with D perhaps given as TRBD1 or TRBD2 (6 bases each). The CDR3 is 14 residues long. The V and J ends lost 7 bases and 3 bases respectively, with 14 bases between them.

A word on this clonotype: This may stem from a read error, because a much larger clone lies one nucleotide away. This rearrangement joins TRBV7-2 to TRBJ2-7; TRBD2 matches 7 bases. This CDR3 comprises 14 residues. In germline, CDR1 is SGHTA, CDR2 FQGNSA. The CDR3: CASSLGRDYYKQYF. The CDR3 DNA reads TGTGCCAGCAGCTTAGGAAGGGACTACTACAAGCAGTACTTC.

This clonotype occurred a few times. CDR3 nucleotides: TGCGCCAGCAGTCGCACGGGAGGACCCACCTACGAGCAGTACTTC. Translated, it gives CASSRTGGPTYEQYF. The chain has TRBV23-1 and TRBJ2-7; 7 nucleotides line up with TRBD2. TRBV23-1 is treated as an ORF (open reading frame) with a function not yet certain. The CDR3 length is 15 residues. The J segment lost 2 bases and the V segment lost 4 bases, leaving 8 bases of the junction unmatched.

This clonotype was observed many times. This chain joins TRBV7-2 and TRBJ2-3, with TRBD2 matching 10 bases. This CDR3 comprises 15 residues. Per the germline V gene, CDR1 is SGHTA and CDR2 is FQGNSA. J was trimmed by 4 bases and V by 3 bases; bases with no gene match: 4. The CDR3 region has the DNA TGTGCCAGCAGCTTTAGCGGGAGGCCCGCAGATACGCAGTATTTT. Amino acids: CASSFSGRPADTQYF.

This clonotype has ten or more counts. The chain uses TRBV7-2 and TRBJ1-3; 7 nucleotides match TRBD1. The CDR3 contains 16 residues. Germline CDR1 and CDR2: SGHTA and FQGNSA. Trimming at V came to 1 base and at J to 2 bases, leaving 5 bases not matched to a gene. The CDR3 nucleotides read TGTGCCAGCAGCTTAGAAGGGACAGATCCTGGAAACACCATATATTTT. It encodes CASSLEGTDPGNTIYF.

This clonotype was picked up one time. The chain couples TRBV19 to TRBJ2-5; D is perhaps TRBD2 (6 bases). This CDR3 region has 15 residues. The germline gives CDR1 LNHDA, CDR2 SQIVND (reference sequence). V was shortened by 4 bases and J by 1 base, with 13 bases between the two germline ends. In DNA, the CDR3 is TGTGCCAGTAGTAGAACTCCGGGACTCCAAGAGACCCAGTACTTC. Its translation: CASSRTPGLQETQYF.

CDR3 in amino acids: CASSLSPIQETQYF. The CDR3, as DNA: TGTGCCAGCAGTTTATCCCCGATCCAAGAGACCCAGTACTTC. The chain carries TRBV12-3 or TRBV12-4 and TRBJ2-5; D is uncertain. The CDR3 is made up of 14 amino acids. The V and J ends lost 2 bases and 1 base respectively, with 8 bases between them.

Only a few counts were recorded for this clonotype. The chain carries TRBV7-2 and TRBJ2-1; 10 bases line up with TRBD2. The CDR3 length is 16 residues. Losses at the gene ends were 7 bases for V and 8 bases for J; bases not matched to a gene: 14. The germline gives CDR1 SGHTA, CDR2 FQGNSA. CDR3 nucleotide sequence: TGTGCCAGCACCCGAGAGCCCAGCGGGGGGGCCTATGAGCAGTTCTTC. Encoded protein: CASTREPSGGAYEQFF.

The CDR3 sequence is CASSQVESRNSPLHF. CDR3 in DNA: TGTGCCAGCAGCCAAGTAGAGTCTCGTAATTCACCCCTCCACTTT. The J gene is TRBJ1-6, the V gene TRBV4-2; D ambiguous. CDR1 is LGHNA and CDR2 is YNFKEQ in the germline V gene. The CDR3 loop spans 15 amino acids. V was shortened by 1 base and J by 6 bases, with 10 bases between the two germline ends.

The chain combines TRBV20-1 with TRBJ1-6, with D perhaps TRBD1 (5 bases). The germline gives CDR1 DFQATT, CDR2 SNEGSKA (reference sequence). The CDR3 runs 15 residues. V lost 1 base to trimming and J lost 4 bases, with 11 bases between them. The CDR3 reads CSARATGIYNSPLHF. Here the CDR3 DNA reads TGCAGTGCTAGAGCTACAGGAATTTATAATTCACCCCTCCACTTT.

CDR3 coding DNA: TGTGCCAGCAGCCCAACCCGGGGGGAAGGCTACACCTTC. Encoded protein: CASSPTRGEGYTF. The chain joins TRBV11-2 to TRBJ1-2; a weak D match, TRBD1 (5 bases). The CDR3 has 13 residues. V lost 5 bases and J 8 bases, leaving 15 bases between the germline ends. Germline CDR1 SGHAT, CDR2 FQNNGV.

The chain uses TRBV7-6 and TRBJ2-1; tentative D call: TRBD2 (6 bases). The CDR3 has 13 amino acids. Looked up from germline, CDR1 is SGHVS and CDR2 is FNYEAQ. V was clipped by 8 bases and J by 5 bases, with 13 bases between them. For the CDR3, the DNA is TGTGCCAGCGCGGGGATGATGGACAATGAGCAGTTCTTC. Its protein product is CASAGMMDNEQFF.

The CDR3 bases are TGTGCCAGCAGCTATGGACTAGCCGATGAGCAGTTCTTC. Its translation is CASSYGLADEQFF. The gene calls are TRBV3-1 and TRBJ2-1, with TRBD2 matching over 8 bases. The length of the CDR3 is 13 residues. The germline CDR1 and CDR2 sequences are LGHDT and YNNKEL (reference sequence). Trimming at V came to 5 bases and at J to 8 bases, leaving 5 bases not matched to a gene.

The V gene is TRBV20-1, the J gene TRBJ2-7; TRBD1 agrees at 7 bases. The length of the CDR3 is 14 residues. CDR1 is DFQATT, CDR2 SNEGSKA, per germline (reference sequence). V was clipped by 3 bases and J by 2 bases; unmatched bases: 7. CDR3 nucleotides: TGCAGTGCTAGTTTGACAGGGAAACCCTACGAGCAGTACTTC. It encodes CSASLTGKPYEQYF.